A single sample gave rise to the 6 T cell receptor beta chains below, sequenced in a study of cytomegalovirus exposure and HLA in healthy donors (dated by TCRdb to 2017 to 2019). The library was obtained by the immunoSEQ multiplex PCR assay. TCRdb provides this immuneACCESS table in a form limited to in-frame rearrangements. Some clones are lacking; in checked studies, under half of them reflect an unresolved V gene, and why the rest are absent is not known. The sample table contains about 170,000 clones; only one count was recorded for 87% of them. The top ten hold 1.4% of the sample. Material: PBMCs. The origin of the receptors is a woman younger than 45 in good health and CMV-seronegative.

CDR3 sequence (DNA): TGTGCCAGCAGTCCAAAGGTGGGGGGAAATGAGCAGTTCTTC. Translating gives CASSPKVGGNEQFF. This chain joins TRBV6-6 and TRBJ2-1; D perhaps matches TRBD2 (6 bases). The CDR3 extends over 14 amino acids. Germline-derived CDR1 and CDR2 are MNHNY and SVGAGI (reference sequence). The ends were cut back, 5 bases at V and 7 bases at J, with 15 bases in the middle.

This sequence joins TRBV18 and TRBJ1-1, with no clear D. The germline V gene has CDR1 KGHSH and CDR2 LQKENI. V lost 3 bases and J lost 0, with 11 bases in between. This CDR3 comprises 15 residues. The CDR3, as DNA: TGTGCCAGCTCACCTTGGTCAGGCTTGAACACTGAAGCTTTCTTT. Protein sequence: CASSPWSGLNTEAFF.

V usage is TRBV4-3 and J usage is TRBJ1-1, with D maybe TRBD1 (5 bases). Germline CDR1 LGHNA, CDR2 YSLEER. Trimming stripped 2 bases from V and 8 bases from J, with 18 bases between. The CDR3 runs to 15 residues. The DNA for the CDR3 is TGCGCCAGCAGCCAAACCCCCGGGACCGCGGGGGAAGCTTTCTTT. Its protein is CASSQTPGTAGEAFF.

The chain has TRBV7-8 and TRBJ2-1, with 8 positions matching TRBD1. The CDR3 length is 16 residues. V shed 3 bases, J shed 6 bases, and the junction held 10 bases outside the gene matches. Germline CDR1 is SGHVS and CDR2 is FQNEAQ. The CDR3 DNA reads TGTGCCAGCAGCTTGAAAAGGACAGGGTTACGCAATGAGCAGTTCTTC. Protein: CASSLKRTGLRNEQFF.

The chain is built from TRBV7-7 and TRBJ2-5, with D maybe TRBD2 (6 bases). The CDR3 runs to 15 residues. The V gene lost 2 bases and the J gene lost 5 bases, with 15 bases spanning the gap. CDR1 SSHAT and CDR2 FNYEAQ come from the germline V gene (reference sequence). CDR3 loop: CASSLSGGRFETQYF. Here the CDR3 DNA reads TGTGCCAGCAGCTTATCCGGAGGGCGGTTCGAGACCCAGTACTTC.

This chain connects TRBV27 to TRBJ2-2, with 10 bases lining up with TRBD1. CDR3 length: 15 residues. Germline V gene lookup returns CDR1 MNHEY and CDR2 SMNVEV (reference sequence). J lost 5 bases, V lost 7 bases, and 7 bases had no gene match. This CDR3 is CASTRQGARTGELFF. The CDR3 DNA sequence: TGTGCCAGCACACGACAGGGGGCTAGGACCGGGGAGCTGTTTTTT.